The clone carrying this T cell receptor beta chain has only a few counts. Antigen unknown. Investigators isolated RNA and reverse transcribed it into cDNA to act as the sequencing template. Sequencing was performed with immunoSEQ multiplex PCR; in TCRdb, only in-frame clones are kept and a portion is missing. Among around 250,000 clones listed, roughly 69% were seen once. With 4 bases removed from V and 5 bases from J, the gap between germline ends came to 12 bases. This CDR3 has 15 amino acids. Germline CDR1 is SEHNR and CDR2 is FQNEAQ (reference sequence). This record belongs to a study of CD8+ T cells in alopecia areata. For the study at large: The protocol delivered tofacitinib for 6 to 18 months, then withdrew it for 6 months.

Findings of the study overall: The study found higher clonality in lesional than normal scalp, especially in alopecia totalis/universalis.

The source material was CD4+ T cells sorted from blood, sampled at week 0. The chain carries TRBV7-9 and TRBJ2-6, with D perhaps TRBD1 (6 bases). This receptor was obtained from a human donor with alopecia areata. The CDR3 DNA is TGTGCCAGCAGCTCTCCAGGGGCTTGGGCCAACGTCCTGACTTTC. Translation gives CASSSPGAWANVLTF.